This T cell receptor (beta chain) was found in a study of blood T cell repertoires in COVID-19. Assay: immunoSEQ multiplex PCR; the TCRdb copy retains only in-frame clones and omits some. The sample includes under 350,000 clones, 85% to 90% of them seen just once. This clone was counted once. V was pared by 5 bases and J by 5 bases, with 8 bases of the junction left unmatched. The CDR3 has 15 amino acids. Per the germline V gene, CDR1 is SGHTA and CDR2 is FQGNSA. This TCR was sampled from a man aged 35 to 55 with acute or convalescent COVID-19. The sequencing sample was made of peripheral blood. The chain carries TRBV7-2 and TRBJ2-1; 8 bases are a match to TRBD1. CDR3 in amino acids: CASSPRQGFDNEQFF. For the CDR3, the DNA is TGTGCCAGCAGCCCCCGACAGGGGTTCGACAATGAGCAGTTCTTC.